This is a list of T cell receptor beta chains from one sample in a study of PD-L1 blockade in urothelial cancer. Assay used: immunoSEQ multiplex PCR; TCRdb lists only in-frame clones, some missing. The sample lists around 40,000 clones; roughly four fifths were seen once. This material consisted of PBMCs, taken around atezolizumab (anti-PD-L1) treatment. These TCRs come from a man aged 60 to 75 with urothelial cancer. CDR3s include the opening cysteine and the closing phenylalanine or tryptophan. Fields, in order: D gene, V gene, J gene, clone size, CDR3 DNA, CDR3 protein. The D gene is left open where the match is weak. A row's size may be missing; if present it is once, few, many or a size class.

>TRBD2|TRBV13|TRBJ2-3|NA
TGTGCCAGCAGCTTAGAGGGACTAGCGGGGAGCACAGATACGCAGTATTTT
CASSLEGLAGSTDTQYF
>NA|TRBV6-6|TRBJ2-3|once
TGTGCCAGCAACCCCACCAGAACCCCCTCCACAGATACGCAGTATTTT
CASNPTRTPSTDTQYF
>TRBD1|TRBV2|TRBJ1-5|NA
TGTGCCAGCAGGGGGACAGCCTATAGCAATCAGCCCCAGCATTTT
CASRGTAYSNQPQHF
>NA|TRBV27|TRBJ2-1|NA
TGTGCCAGCAGTTTATGGACGGGAGAGGTTGAGCAGTTCTTC
CASSLWTGEVEQFF
>TRBD2|TRBV19|TRBJ2-7|NA
TGTGCCAGTAGTATAAGGGTACTAGCGGGAGGTGAGGAGCAGTACTTC
CASSIRVLAGGEEQYF
>NA|TRBV4-2|TRBJ1-6|NA
TGTGCCAGCAGCCAAGATAAACAGGGAAACTCCTATAATTCACCCCTCCACTTT
CASSQDKQGNSYNSPLHF
>TRBD2|TRBV10-3|TRBJ2-1|NA
TGTGCCATCAGTAGCGGGAGGCACTTCTTC
CAISSGRHFF
>TRBD1|TRBV4-3|TRBJ1-3|NA
TGCGCCAGCAGCCAAGCCTCAGGGGGCGGAAACACCATATATTTT
CASSQASGGGNTIYF
>NA|TRBV29-1|TRBJ2-1|NA
TGCAGCGGGCGGGCTCCTGTGGATGAGCAGTTCTTC
CSGRAPVDEQFF
>TRBD2|TRBV19|TRBJ2-3|NA
TGTGCCAGTAGCCCCGGGGGGGCGGGGGTGGCAGATACGCAGTATTTT
CASSPGGAGVADTQYF
>NA|TRBV6-6|TRBJ1-1|NA
TGTGCCAGCAGGGACAGTGCGGGCACTGAAGCTTTCTTT
CASRDSAGTEAFF
>TRBD1|TRBV15|TRBJ1-6|NA
TGTGCCACCAGCAGAGCCGGGACAGGGAGCTCACCCCTCCACTTT
CATSRAGTGSSPLHF
>NA|TRBV19|TRBJ1-2|NA
TGTGCCAGTAGTACGAGGTCGGATGGCTACACCTTC
CASSTRSDGYTF
>NA|TRBV28|TRBJ1-1|NA
NA
CASSFLAGGYSFF
>TRBD1|TRBV5-4|TRBJ1-4|few
TGTGCCAGCAGCCCCAGGACCGGACAGGGAACTGAAAAACTGTTTTTT
CASSPRTGQGTEKLFF
>TRBD2|TRBV7-2|TRBJ2-3|NA
TGTGCCAGCAGCTTAGGCGGGAGAGGGACAGATACGCAGTATTTT
CASSLGGRGTDTQYF
>TRBD1|TRBV6-1|TRBJ1-1|once
TGTGCCAGCAGTCGACAGGGGGTGGGCACTGAAGCTTTCTTT
CASSRQGVGTEAFF
>NA|TRBV4-3|TRBJ1-2|NA
TGCGCCAGCAGCCAAGATGGGCGGGTATCTAACTATGGCTACACCTTC
CASSQDGRVSNYGYTF
>NA|TRBV30|TRBJ1-2|NA
TGTGCCTGGAGTGTAACCACAAACTATGGCTACACCTTC
CAWSVTTNYGYTF
>NA|TRBV29-1|TRBJ2-7|NA
TGCAGCGTGGGGGACAACCGCTACGAGCAGTACTTC
CSVGDNRYEQYF
>TRBD1|TRBV7-9|TRBJ2-7|few
TGTGCCAGCAGCCCACGGACAGGGGGCGTTTTCTACGAGCAGTACTTC
CASSPRTGGVFYEQYF
>TRBD1|TRBV6-5|TRBJ2-1|NA
TGTGCCAGCAGTTCAGGACAGGACGCGTCCTACAATGAGCAGTTCTTC
CASSSGQDASYNEQFF
>NA|TRBV21-1|TRBJ2-2|NA
TGTGCCAGCAGCAACAGCAGGGTACGGAACACCGGGGAGCTGTTTTTT
CASSNSRVRNTGELFF
>NA|TRBV27|TRBJ1-3|NA
TGTGCCAGCAGTTTACAGGGATTCGGAAACACCATATATTTT
CASSLQGFGNTIYF
>TRBD2|TRBV19|TRBJ2-7|once
TGTGCCAGTAGTTCGCTAGCGGGGGAGGAGCAGTACTTC
CASSSLAGEEQYF
>NA|TRBV28|TRBJ2-3|NA
TGTGCCAGCAGTCCCGGTGGAGATACGCAGTATTTT
CASSPGGDTQYF
>NA|TRBV6-5|TRBJ1-2|NA
TGTGCCAGCAGTAGGACAGTTCGGACCAACTATGGCTACACCTTC
CASSRTVRTNYGYTF
>TRBD2|TRBV20-1|TRBJ2-7|NA
TGCAGTGCTTGGGGGGGGTACGAGCAGTACTTC
CSAWGGYEQYF
>NA|TRBV18|TRBJ2-7|NA
TGTGCCAGCTCGGACGGGAGTACCTACGAGCAGTACTTC
CASSDGSTYEQYF
>TRBD2|TRBV30|TRBJ2-3|NA
TGTGCCTGGAGTGGGACTAGCGGATTCACAGATACGCAGTATTTT
CAWSGTSGFTDTQYF
>TRBD2|TRBV23-1|TRBJ2-7|NA
TGCGCCAGCAGTCCCGGTGGGTCTGTCCCGGGACTAGCGGGAGGGCCCAGATCCTACGAGCAGTACTTC
CASSPGGSVPGLAGGPRSYEQYF
>TRBD2|TRBV5-1|TRBJ2-7|NA
TGCGCCAGCAGCCTGGGGACTAGCGGGGTTGAGCAGTACTTC
CASSLGTSGVEQYF
>NA|TRBV2|TRBJ2-3|once
TGTGCCAGCTCGGGACAGCGGGGCACAGATACGCAGTATTTT
CASSGQRGTDTQYF
>TRBD2|TRBV6-5|TRBJ2-1|NA
TGTGCCAGCAGCCCCGGACTAGCGGGGTATAATGAGCAGTTCTTC
CASSPGLAGYNEQFF
>NA|TRBV19|TRBJ2-5|NA
TGTGCCAGTAGTTCCCGAGGAGCGGGTGAGACCCAGTACTTC
CASSSRGAGETQYF
>NA|TRBV6-5|TRBJ2-2|NA
TGTGCCAGCAGTTCCCTTGCCGGGGAGCTGTTTTTT
CASSSLAGELFF
>NA|TRBV28|TRBJ1-3|NA
TGTGCCAGCAGTTCTCCGGCGGGAAGCTCTGGAAACACCATATATTTT
CASSSPAGSSGNTIYF
>TRBD1|TRBV2|TRBJ1-5|many
TGTGCCAGCAGGGGACCGGGACAGGGTGCTAGCAATCAGCCCCAGCATTTT
CASRGPGQGASNQPQHF
>NA|TRBV7-9|TRBJ2-3|NA
TGTGCCAGCAGCTTAGGGCGGCTAGATGCAGATACGCAGTATTTT
CASSLGRLDADTQYF
>TRBD2|TRBV19|TRBJ2-7|NA
TGTGCCACCTCTCCCGCGGGGGGGGCTATCTACGAGCAGTACTTC
CATSPAGGAIYEQYF
>NA|TRBV5-6|TRBJ2-2|NA
TGTGCCAGCAGCTTGGCCGCGTTACTCCGAACCGGGGAGCTGTTTTTT
CASSLAALLRTGELFF
>NA|TRBV5-1|TRBJ2-7|NA
TGCGCCAGCAGCTTGGAAACAGGCTCGAAGCAGTACTTC
CASSLETGSKQYF
>TRBD1|TRBV19|TRBJ2-2|NA
TGTGCCAGTAGTATAGGGACAGGCACCGGGGAGCTGTTTTTT
CASSIGTGTGELFF
>NA|TRBV5-1|TRBJ1-2|NA
TGCGCCAGCAGCTTCGACAGTAACTATGGCTACACCTTC
CASSFDSNYGYTF
>NA|TRBV14|TRBJ1-1|NA
TGTGCCAGCAGCCTCATGGAGGGTAGTAGTGAAGCTTTCTTT
CASSLMEGSSEAFF
>TRBD1|TRBV6-1|TRBJ1-2|NA
TGTGCCAGCAGTGCGCCGGGACAGGGGGCGTATGGCTACACCTTC
CASSAPGQGAYGYTF
>NA|TRBV27|TRBJ1-1|NA
TGTGCCAGCAGTTTCGGACACTTGAACACTGAAGCTTTCTTT
CASSFGHLNTEAFF
>TRBD1|TRBV7-2|TRBJ1-5|NA
TGTGCCAGCAGCTTAGATCGACAGGGGCTGAGACCCCAGCATTTT
CASSLDRQGLRPQHF
>TRBD1|TRBV28|TRBJ1-3|NA
TGTGCCAGCAGTTCGGGACAGGCGACATCCTCTGGAAATTTTATATATTTT
CASSSGQATSSGNFIYF
>NA|TRBV2|TRBJ1-5|NA
TGTGCCAGCAGGCGGGCCGGAGACTTTAGCAATCAGCCCCAGCATTTT
CASRRAGDFSNQPQHF
>NA|TRBV18|TRBJ1-6|NA
TGTGCCAGCTCACCAAACCGGGAGACCCTCCACTTT
CASSPNRETLHF
>TRBD1|TRBV2|TRBJ1-5|NA
TGTGCCAGCAGTGTTGGGACAGGTAATCAGCCCCAGCATTTT
CASSVGTGNQPQHF
>NA|TRBV5-8|TRBJ2-7|NA
TGTGCCAGCAGCTTGGCCAGGGTAGACGAGCAGTACTTC
CASSLARVDEQYF